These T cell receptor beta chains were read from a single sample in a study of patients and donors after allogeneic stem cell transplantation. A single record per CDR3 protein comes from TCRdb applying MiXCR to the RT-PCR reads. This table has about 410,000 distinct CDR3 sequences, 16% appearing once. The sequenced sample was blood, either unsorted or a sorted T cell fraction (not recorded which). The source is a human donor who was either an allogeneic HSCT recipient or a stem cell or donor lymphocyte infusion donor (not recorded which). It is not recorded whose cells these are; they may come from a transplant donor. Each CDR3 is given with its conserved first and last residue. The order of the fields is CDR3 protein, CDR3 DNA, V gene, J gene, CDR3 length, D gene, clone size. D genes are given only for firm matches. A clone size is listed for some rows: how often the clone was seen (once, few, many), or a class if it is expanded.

CASSRTSGGGNIQYF	TGCGCCAGCAGTCGGACTAGCGGGGGGGGAAACATTCAGTACTTC	TRBV4-3	TRBJ2-4	15	TRBD2	many
CSAKGAAQETQYF	TGCAGTGCTAAAGGGGCGGCTCAGGAGACCCAGTACTTC	TRBV20-1	TRBJ2-5	13	-	few
CASRLGGSYEQYF	TGCGCCAGCAGATTGGGCGGCTCCTACGAGCAGTACTTC	TRBV5-1	TRBJ2-7	13	-	-
CSLGTKTAFF	TGCAGCCTCGGGACGAAGACGGCTTTCTTT	TRBV29-1	TRBJ1-1	10	-	-
CAISESLSTDTQYF	TGTGCCATCAGTGAGTCTCTCAGCACAGATACGCAGTATTTT	TRBV10-3	TRBJ2-3	14	-	few
CASRRGADDTQYF	TGCGCCAGCCGACGGGGGGCTGACGATACGCAGTATTTT	TRBV5-1	TRBJ2-3	13	-	few
CASSLGWGRAGNQPQHF	TGTGCCAGCAGCTTGGGGTGGGGCAGGGCTGGCAATCAGCCCCAGCATTTT	TRBV7-2	TRBJ1-5	17	-	few
CASSLWTQSYEQYF	TGTGCCAGCAGCCTCTGGACTCAATCCTACGAGCAGTACTTC	TRBV7-2	TRBJ2-7	14	-	-
CSASRRAGGAGELFF	TGCAGTGCTTCCCGTCGGGCAGGGGGCGCAGGGGAGCTGTTTTTT	TRBV20-1	TRBJ2-2	15	TRBD1	-
CASSRTPGLVETQYF	TGTGCCAGCAGCCGGACTCCGGGACTAGTTGAGACCCAGTACTTC	TRBV14	TRBJ2-5	15	TRBD2	few
CSVATGGPYEQYF	TGCAGCGTCGCGACAGGGGGGCCCTACGAGCAGTACTTC	TRBV29-1	TRBJ2-7	13	TRBD1	few
CASSLVSQGGRMRNEQFF	TGTGCCAGCAGTCTAGTAAGTCAGGGAGGGAGGATGAGAAATGAGCAGTTCTTC	TRBV7-8	TRBJ2-1	18	TRBD2	few
CASSSDRITDTQYF	TGTGCCAGCAGCAGCGACAGGATCACAGATACGCAGTATTTT	TRBV7-9	TRBJ2-3	14	-	-
CASSLGLVNSPLHF	TGCGCCAGCAGCTTGGGGTTGGTTAATTCACCCCTCCACTTT	TRBV5-1	TRBJ1-6	14	-	-
CASSNADREILGQPQHF	TGTGCCAGCAGCAACGCGGACAGGGAAATATTGGGTCAGCCCCAGCATTTT	TRBV6-2/TRBV6-3	TRBJ1-5	17	TRBD1	few